This T cell receptor beta chain was sequenced for a study of blood T cell repertoires in COVID-19. Overall study: Sites across the United States, Italy and Spain contributed samples from acute and convalescent COVID-19.

Concerning this clone: The junction differs from germline at one of its ends, possibly a read error.

Followed over time, Seattle patients had been enrolled while infection was active. CDR1 and CDR2 from the germline V gene are SGHDT and YYEEEE. This CDR3 is built from 17 residues. TCRdb's table, derived via immunoSEQ multiplex PCR, lists solely in-frame clones and lacks some. The sample has under 450,000 clones; around 89% are singletons. Sequencing was performed on peripheral blood. The chain recombines TRBV5-6 with TRBJ2-1; the D gene is possibly TRBD2 (7 bases). The source is a woman aged 45-65 years with COVID-19, enrolled during active disease. CDR3 coding DNA: TGTGCCAGCAACTTGTTGGGGGGGCCAAAGAGTCGGGCAGGGCAGTTCTTC. Translation gives CASNLLGGPKSRAGQFF.